The 21 T cell receptor beta chains below were found in one sample sequenced in a study of blood T cell repertoires in COVID-19. Some clones are missing from TCRdb's copy, which holds only in-frame ones; the method was immunoSEQ multiplex PCR. This repertoire shows some 200,000 clones, 65% to 90% found once; its top ten account for approximately 4.7%. The sample consisted of PBMCs or T cells enriched from blood (not recorded which). The receptors were sampled from a woman aged 60-70 years with acute COVID-19.

This chain uses TRBV3-1 (or the pseudogene TRBV3-2) with TRBJ2-7; D is ambiguous. Germline V gene lookup returns CDR1 LGHDT and CDR2 YNNKEL (reference sequence). The CDR3 contains 14 residues. Trimming stripped 4 bases from V and 2 bases from J, with 12 bases between. The CDR3 reads CASSPRTGPYEQYF. As DNA, the CDR3 is TGTGCCAGCAGCCCGCGCACGGGTCCCTACGAGCAGTACTTC.

J is TRBJ2-1 and V is TRBV30; D possibly corresponds to TRBD2 (6 bases). The CDR3 has 12 amino acids. CDR1 and CDR2 (germline): GTSNPN, SVGIG (reference sequence). Trimming pared 0 bases from V and 9 bases from J, leaving 9 bases between. The CDR3 is CAWSVSEGEQFF. The CDR3 nucleotides are TGTGCCTGGAGTGTTTCGGAGGGTGAGCAGTTCTTC.

This chain connects TRBV10-3 to TRBJ1-1; 7 positions agree with TRBD1. The V gene's germline CDR1 is ENHRY and CDR2 SYGVKD. The CDR3 covers 14 residues. The J segment lost 1 base and the V segment lost 6 bases, leaving 5 bases of the junction unmatched. The CDR3 spells CAIRVDRENTEAFF. Written as DNA, the CDR3 is TGTGCCATCAGGGTTGACAGGGAGAACACTGAAGCTTTCTTT.

The chain carries TRBV7-9 and TRBJ2-2; D is perhaps TRBD1 (6 bases). Deletions cut 4 bases from V and 6 bases from J, with 12 bases between. Germline V lookup: CDR1 SEHNR, CDR2 FQNEAQ (reference sequence). The CDR3 is made up of 14 amino acids. The CDR3 nucleotides read TGTGCCAGCAGCTCAATCCAGGGGTCCGGGGAGCTGTTTTTT. As protein: CASSSIQGSGELFF.

The chain combines TRBV10-2 with TRBJ2-7, with a weak D call TRBD1 (5 bases). Germline assignment: CDR1 WSHSY and CDR2 SAAADI. CDR3 size: 13 residues. V gave up 4 bases and J gave up 3 bases, with 10 bases separating them. The CDR3 reads CASSATANYEQYV. CDR3 bases: TGCGCCAGCAGTGCGACAGCGAACTACGAGCAGTACGTC.

This chain links TRBV24-1 with TRBJ2-1, with 7 bases lining up with TRBD2. The CDR3 has 16 residues. Germline lookup yields CDR1 KGHDR and CDR2 SFDVKD. V shed 0 bases, J shed 6 bases, and the junction held 7 bases outside the gene matches. The CDR3 is CATSDLPRGGSNEQFF. CDR3 DNA: TGTGCCACCAGTGATTTGCCCCGGGGAGGGTCCAATGAGCAGTTCTTC.

V gene TRBV12-3 or TRBV12-4 combines with J gene TRBJ1-5; TRBD1 is a possible D gene (6 bases). This CDR3 comprises 13 residues. The V end lost 5 bases, the J end lost 5 bases, and 10 bases lay between the germline ends. The CDR3 DNA is TGTGCCAGCAGTCCAAACAGGGATCAGCCCCAGCATTTT. It yields the protein CASSPNRDQPQHF.

The chain couples TRBV12-3 or TRBV12-4 to TRBJ2-7; maybe TRBD2 (5 bases). Trimming removed 9 bases at V and 5 bases at J, with 14 bases between. This CDR3 comprises 12 residues. Written as DNA, the CDR3 is TGTGCCAGTAAACAAGGACTTCACGAGCAGTACGTC. Protein: CASKQGLHEQYV.

The rearrangement joins TRBV12-3 or TRBV12-4 to TRBJ1-1; D unresolved. This CDR3 comprises 13 residues. The germline V and J ends were trimmed by 2 bases and 5 bases, with 9 bases remaining between them. The CDR3 DNA is TGTGCCAGCAGTTTATGGGAGGATACTGAAGCTTTCTTT. Encoded protein: CASSLWEDTEAFF.

The chain is built from TRBV18 and TRBJ2-2; TRBD2 aligns across 13 bases. This CDR3 region has 18 residues. With V trimmed by 3 bases and J by 3 bases, 7 bases remained unmatched. CDR1 and CDR2 (germline): KGHSH, LQKENI. DNA of the CDR3: TGTGCCAGCTCACCTAGACTAGCGGGAGGTTCGGACACCGGGGAGCTGTTTTTT. Protein product: CASSPRLAGGSDTGELFF.

This clone came up once. This chain uses TRBV5-4 with TRBJ2-3, with D perhaps matching TRBD2 (5 bases). Trimming removed 0 bases from V and 1 base from J, with 9 bases in between. The CDR3 spans 15 residues. Germline CDR1 reads SGHNT; CDR2 reads YYREEE (reference sequence). CDR3 nucleotides: TGTGCCAGCAGCTTGGCGGGGAGTCGCACAGATACGCAGTATTTT. Its translation: CASSLAGSRTDTQYF.

The chain uses TRBV12-5 and TRBJ2-3, with D possibly being TRBD2 (5 bases). V was shortened by 6 bases and J by 0 bases, with 7 bases between the two germline ends. Germline assignment: CDR1 LGHNT and CDR2 FRNRAP. The CDR3 covers 13 residues. The CDR3 sequence: CASGDFSTDTQYF. CDR3 DNA: TGTGCTAGTGGGGACTTCAGCACAGATACGCAGTATTTT.

The J gene is TRBJ1-2, the V gene TRBV2; no definite D call. Trimming shortened V by 0 bases and J by 8 bases, and 13 bases separated the two germline ends. CDR1 is SNHLY and CDR2 is FYNNEI in the germline V gene. CDR3 size: 14 residues. The CDR3 loop reads CASSEALGSGGYTF. The CDR3 DNA follows: TGTGCCAGCAGTGAAGCGCTTGGGTCAGGAGGCTACACCTTC.

This clone is a singleton in its sample. The chain carries TRBV15 and TRBJ2-3, with TRBD2 matching 15 bases. The germline CDR1 and CDR2 sequences are LNHNV and YYDKDF (reference sequence). This CDR3 contains 19 residues. V lost 4 bases, J lost 1 base, and 9 bases stayed unmatched. The CDR3 nucleotides read TGTGCCACCAGCAAGGGACTAGCGGGAGGCCACCACCGCACAGATACGCAGTATTTT. Translated: CATSKGLAGGHHRTDTQYF.

The chain is built from TRBV6-5 and TRBJ2-3; the D gene is possibly TRBD1 (8 bases). This CDR3 has 13 amino acids. V was pared by 7 bases and J by 3 bases, with 11 bases between. Germline CDR1 MNHEY, CDR2 SVGAGI. CDR3 nucleotides: TGTGCCAGCAACAGGGGGGGGACAGATACGCAGTATTTT. This sequence encodes CASNRGGTDTQYF.

This chain uses TRBV9 with TRBJ2-2, with a tentative D call TRBD1 (6 bases). CDR3 length: 14 residues. Trimming left V 6 bases short and J 2 bases short, with 11 bases between. Germline CDR1 and CDR2: SGDLS and YYNGEE. As DNA, the CDR3 is TGTGCCAGCACTACGGACAGTAACACCGGGGAGCTGTTTTTT. Its translation is CASTTDSNTGELFF.

The J gene is TRBJ1-1, the V gene TRBV6-1; D not resolved. The CDR3 runs 12 residues. From germline, CDR1 is MNHNS and CDR2 SASEGT. Trimming took 3 bases from V and 11 from J, leaving 13 bases between them. CDR3 DNA sequence: TGTGCCAGCAGTGACGACGGGTTGGAGGCTTTCTTT. Residues: CASSDDGLEAFF.

This clone was picked up one time. The V gene is TRBV19, the J gene TRBJ2-7; TRBD2 agrees at 10 bases. After removal of 8 bases from V and 5 bases from J, the junction contained 6 bases not matched to a gene. This CDR3 has 13 amino acids. Germline V gene data show CDR1 as LNHDA and CDR2 as SQIVND (reference sequence). The CDR3 sequence: CASGAGGRHEQYF. As DNA, the CDR3 is TGTGCCAGTGGAGCGGGAGGGCGCCACGAGCAGTACTTC.

The gene calls are TRBV4-2 and TRBJ1-1; D is perhaps TRBD1 (5 bases). Germline CDR1 LGHNA, CDR2 YNFKEQ. V lost 0 bases and J lost 2, with 10 bases in between. This CDR3 has 15 amino acids. CDR3 coding DNA: TGTGCCAGCAGCCAAGAAAGGCAGGGCAACACTGAAGCTTTCTTT. Translated: CASSQERQGNTEAFF.

The gene calls are TRBV7-8 and TRBJ1-5; D perhaps matches TRBD1 (5 bases). The V gene's germline CDR1 is SGHVS and CDR2 FQNEAQ. V lost 1 base, J lost 7 bases, and 17 bases lay in between. The CDR3 has 16 residues. The CDR3 is CASSLGSVTVVQPQHF. The CDR3 coding sequence is TGTGCCAGCAGCTTAGGGTCGGTGACAGTCGTGCAGCCCCAGCATTTT. Using reference TRBV7-8 and TRBJ1-5 for the parts outside the CDR3, the full variable domain is GAGVSQSPRYKVAKRGQDVALRCDPISGHVSLFWYQQALGQGPEFLTYFQNEAQLDKSGLPSDRFFAERPEGSVSTLKIQRTQQEDSAVYLCASSLGSVTVVQPQHFGDGTRLSIL.

V usage is TRBV25-1 and J usage is TRBJ2-3; 9 bases are shared with TRBD1. The CDR3 runs 15 residues. Germline V CDR1 and CDR2: MGHDK, SYGVNS. V gave up 1 base and J gave up 2 bases; unmatched junction bases: 1. Here the CDR3 DNA reads TGTGCCAGCAGTGAATGGGACAGGGTCACAGATACGCAGTATTTT. It is translated as CASSEWDRVTDTQYF.